This is a list of T cell receptor beta chains from one sample in a study of human T cells and chemical hapten exposure. TCRdb reprocessed the RACE reads with MiXCR, giving one entry per CDR3 protein. The sample shows tens of thousands of distinct CDR3 sequences, 10% to 13% of them seen only once. This sample comprised whole blood, obtained in connection with sensitization to the hapten diphenylcyclopropenone (DPC). These receptors came from a man younger than 40 with alopecia areata. Some clones in this sample may be carry-over from other donors' samples. Both conserved end residues are part of each CDR3. A D gene is named only where the DNA matches it firmly. Clone size is stated in some rows and not others, as once, few, many or a class when expanded.

NA,TRBJ1-2,TRBV20-1,few,14,CSARVRASNYGYTF,TGCAGTGCTAGAGTAAGAGCCAGTAACTATGGCTACACCTTC
TRBD2,TRBJ2-5,TRBV29-1,few,11,CSVEWGGTQYF,TGCAGCGTTGAGTGGGGGGGGACCCAGTACTTC
TRBD2,TRBJ2-2,TRBV18,few,16,CASSPPAGGQAGELFF,TGTGCCAGCTCACCACCGGCGGGAGGGCAAGCCGGGGAGCTGTTTTTT
NA,TRBJ1-2,TRBV4-2,many,13,CASSQAIVSGYTF,TGTGCCAGCAGCCAAGCGATAGTTTCTGGCTACACCTTC
NA,TRBJ1-2,TRBV29-1,many,14,CSVEGQGADYGYTF,TGCAGCGTTGAAGGGCAGGGTGCAGACTATGGCTACACCTTC
TRBD1,TRBJ2-7,TRBV12-3/TRBV12-4,many,13,CASRPGQGNEQYF,TGTGCCAGCAGGCCGGGACAGGGTAACGAGCAGTACTTC
NA,TRBJ1-5,TRBV2,many,15,CASSENTVTNQPQHF,TGTGCCAGCAGTGAAAATACTGTCACCAATCAGCCCCAGCATTTT
NA,TRBJ2-3,TRBV13,NA,13,CASSLGVSDTQYF,TGTGCCAGCAGCTTAGGAGTTTCAGATACGCAGTATTTT
TRBD2,TRBJ2-5,TRBV5-6,NA,13,CASGTSAGETQYF,TGTGCGAGCGGGACTTCAGCCGGGGAGACCCAGTACTTC
NA,TRBJ2-2,TRBV7-7,many,13,CASSSGNTGELFF,TGTGCCAGCAGCTCGGGAAACACCGGGGAGCTGTTTTTT
NA,TRBJ2-3,TRBV6-1,few,17,CASSDPALGSYTDTQYF,TGTGCCAGCAGTGACCCCGCTTTGGGGTCATACACAGATACGCAGTATTTT
TRBD2,TRBJ2-1,TRBV5-1,NA,14,CASQGLAGFNEQFF,TGCGCCAGCCAGGGACTAGCGGGTTTTAATGAGCAGTTCTTC
NA,TRBJ2-6,TRBV5-1,NA,17,CASSPGQRLSGANVLTF,TGCGCCAGCAGCCCTGGACAGAGACTCTCTGGGGCCAACGTCCTGACTTTC
NA,TRBJ2-5,TRBV18,many,16,CASSPLLGNGQETQYF,TGTGCCAGCTCACCCCTGTTGGGGAATGGACAAGAGACCCAGTACTTC
NA,TRBJ2-1,TRBV12-3/TRBV12-4,many,15,CASTWGQSSYNEQFF,TGTGCCAGCACCTGGGGACAAAGCTCCTACAATGAGCAGTTCTTC
TRBD2,TRBJ2-3,TRBV4-3,many,16,CASSQVSGGPTDTQYF,TGCGCCAGCAGCCAAGTCTCGGGGGGACCAACAGATACGCAGTATTTT
NA,TRBJ1-5,TRBV19,many,15,CASTNGVGPNQPQHF,TGTGCCAGTACCAATGGGGTCGGTCCCAATCAGCCCCAGCATTTT
NA,TRBJ1-5,TRBV2,many,14,CASSDWQGYQPQHF,TGTGCCAGCAGTGACTGGCAGGGTTATCAGCCCCAGCATTTT
NA,TRBJ2-7,TRBV7-9,many,14,CASSFGLGSGEQYF,TGTGCCAGCAGCTTTGGCCTGGGTTCGGGCGAGCAGTACTTC
TRBD2,TRBJ2-1,TRBV5-6,many,16,CASSLDRRGAYNEQFF,TGTGCCAGCAGCTTGGATCGGCGGGGGGCCTACAATGAGCAGTTCTTC
NA,TRBJ1-6,TRBV5-1,NA,15,CASSQSQGENSPLHF,TGCGCCAGCAGCCAAAGTCAGGGAGAGAATTCACCCCTCCACTTT
NA,TRBJ1-3,TRBV20-1,NA,12,CSAGGPGNTIYF,TGCAGTGCTGGAGGACCGGGAAACACCATATATTTT
TRBD2,TRBJ2-7,TRBV2,many,14,CASTAGLGPYEQYF,TGTGCCAGCACCGCGGGACTAGGTCCCTACGAGCAGTACTTC
NA,TRBJ2-3,TRBV6-1,many,15,CASSGWGDGTDTQYF,TGTGCCAGCAGTGGGTGGGGAGACGGCACAGATACGCAGTATTTT
NA,TRBJ2-2,TRBV20-1,few,16,CSARAIGTENTGELFF,TGCAGTGCTAGAGCAATCGGGACTGAGAACACCGGGGAGCTGTTTTTT
TRBD1,TRBJ2-1,TRBV7-8,NA,15,CASSPGTDSYNEQFF,TGTGCCAGCAGCCCCGGGACAGACTCCTACAATGAGCAGTTCTTC
NA,TRBJ2-1,TRBV12-3/TRBV12-4,many,13,CASSPSLGNEQFF,TGTGCCAGCAGTCCCAGTTTGGGCAATGAGCAGTTCTTC
TRBD1,TRBJ2-2,TRBV19,many,16,CASRGRGTDHTGELFF,TGTGCCAGTAGGGGGAGAGGGACAGACCACACCGGGGAGCTGTTTTTT
NA,TRBJ2-1,TRBV9,many,14,CASSVGGTLNEQFF,TGTGCCAGCAGCGTAGGGGGGACCCTCAATGAGCAGTTCTTC
TRBD2,TRBJ2-5,TRBV3-1,many,18,CASSQGSSSGRRYGTQYF,TGTGCCAGCAGCCAAGGATCATCTAGCGGGAGACGTTATGGGACCCAGTACTTC
NA,TRBJ1-2,TRBV30,many,11,CAWGSIRGYTF,TGTGCCTGGGGGAGTATTAGAGGCTACACCTTC
TRBD2,TRBJ2-1,TRBV5-6,many,18,CASSSDNPVLAGLGEQFF,TGTGCCAGCAGCTCAGATAACCCGGTTCTAGCGGGATTAGGGGAGCAGTTCTTC
NA,TRBJ2-2,TRBV12-3/TRBV12-4,many,16,CASSLHLGGPTGELFF,TGTGCCAGCAGTTTACATTTAGGGGGACCCACCGGGGAGCTGTTTTTT
TRBD1,TRBJ1-1,TRBV11-3,few,14,CASSKRTGGTEAFF,TGTGCCAGCAGCAAACGGACAGGGGGCACTGAAGCTTTCTTT
TRBD1,TRBJ2-1,TRBV5-4,few,14,CASSLDGTDNERFF,TGTGCCAGCAGCTTGGACGGGACAGACAATGAGCGGTTCTTC
TRBD2,TRBJ2-3,TRBV10-2,few,15,CASSESAGGTDTQYF,TGCGCCAGCAGTGAGTCGGCGGGGGGGACAGATACGCAGTATTTT
TRBD1,TRBJ1-6,TRBV7-6,few,15,CASSLREGANSPLHF,TGTGCCAGCAGCTTACGGGAGGGGGCAAATTCACCCCTCCACTTT
TRBD1,TRBJ2-4,TRBV7-3,many,19,CASSRTGALGALAKNIQYF,TGTGCCAGCAGTCGAACAGGGGCCTTAGGGGCTCTAGCCAAAAACATTCAGTACTTC
NA,TRBJ1-3,TRBV11-2,many,17,CASSFFPPRVNGNTIYF,TGTGCCAGCAGCTTCTTTCCCCCAAGAGTTAATGGAAACACCATATATTTT
TRBD2,TRBJ2-1,TRBV7-9,few,18,CASSLGLAGANSYNEQFF,TGTGCCAGCAGCTTAGGTCTAGCGGGAGCCAACTCCTACAATGAGCAGTTCTTC
TRBD1,TRBJ2-2,TRBV7-3,few,15,CASGNRGVGTGELFF,TGTGCCAGCGGAAACAGGGGAGTAGGCACCGGGGAGCTGTTTTTT
NA,TRBJ2-5,TRBV5-1,many,15,CASSFGAEPQETQYF,TGCGCCAGCAGCTTCGGGGCAGAGCCTCAAGAGACCCAGTACTTC
NA,TRBJ2-5,TRBV3-2,many,15,CASSQDRARIETQYF,TGTGCCAGCAGCCAAGATCGAGCGCGGATCGAGACCCAGTACTTC
TRBD1,TRBJ1-2,TRBV4-3,many,15,CASSQDSSGGNGYTF,TGCGCCAGCAGCCAAGATTCCTCAGGGGGCAATGGCTACACCTTC
NA,TRBJ2-5,TRBV9,few,15,CASSVGIATQETQYF,TGTGCCAGCAGCGTAGGCATAGCGACCCAAGAGACCCAGTACTTC
TRBD2,TRBJ2-3,TRBV6-2/TRBV6-3,many,15,CASRRSGRVTDTQYF,TGTGCCAGCAGGAGAAGCGGGAGAGTCACAGATACGCAGTATTTT
NA,TRBJ2-7,TRBV6-5,NA,15,CASSRPGVSPYEQYF,TGTGCCAGCAGTCGGCCAGGGGTGAGTCCCTACGAGCAGTACTTC
NA,TRBJ1-1,TRBV5-4,few,15,CASSSPGRRNTEAFF,TGTGCCAGCAGCTCCCCGGGTAGGAGGAACACTGAAGCTTTCTTT
TRBD2,TRBJ2-1,TRBV7-2,NA,16,CASSLNGLAGYNEQFF,TGTGCCAGCAGCTTGAATGGACTAGCGGGTTACAATGAGCAGTTCTTC
TRBD2,TRBJ2-1,TRBV7-7,NA,16,CASSVSGRAAYNEQFF,TGTGCTAGCAGCGTTAGCGGGAGGGCCGCCTACAATGAGCAGTTCTTC
TRBD2,TRBJ2-1,TRBV11-3,few,15,CASSPSGSFGNEQFF,TGTGCCAGCAGCCCTAGCGGGAGCTTCGGAAATGAGCAGTTCTTC
TRBD2,TRBJ2-2,TRBV30,few,15,CAWRGLAGEAGELFF,TGTGCCTGGAGGGGACTAGCGGGAGAGGCCGGGGAGCTGTTTTTT
NA,TRBJ1-2,TRBV30,NA,12,CAWTLTNYGYTF,TGTGCCTGGACCCTCACAAACTATGGCTACACCTTC
NA,TRBJ2-3,TRBV3-1,NA,16,CASSQSRNGWGDTQYF,TGTGCCAGCAGCCAATCCCGCAATGGATGGGGAGATACGCAGTATTTT
NA,TRBJ1-3,TRBV7-2,NA,16,CASSHPPGGSGNTIYF,TGTGCCAGCAGCCACCCTCCGGGGGGCTCTGGAAACACCATATATTTT
NA,TRBJ1-5,TRBV24-1,few,16,CATSDLRQISNQPQHF,TGTGCCACCAGTGATTTGAGGCAGATAAGCAATCAGCCCCAGCATTTT